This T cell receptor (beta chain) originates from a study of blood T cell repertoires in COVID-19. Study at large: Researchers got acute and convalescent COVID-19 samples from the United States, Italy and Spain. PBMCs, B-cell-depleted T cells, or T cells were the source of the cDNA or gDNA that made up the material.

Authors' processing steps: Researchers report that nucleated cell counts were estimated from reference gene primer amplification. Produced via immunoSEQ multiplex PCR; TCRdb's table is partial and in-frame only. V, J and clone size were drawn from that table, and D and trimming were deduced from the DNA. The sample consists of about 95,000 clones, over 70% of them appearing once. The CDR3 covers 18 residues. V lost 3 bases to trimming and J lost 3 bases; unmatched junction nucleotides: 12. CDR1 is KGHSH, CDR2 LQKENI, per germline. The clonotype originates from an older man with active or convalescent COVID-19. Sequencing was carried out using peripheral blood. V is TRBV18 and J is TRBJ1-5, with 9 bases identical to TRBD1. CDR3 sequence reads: CASSPWGQGPLSNQPQHF. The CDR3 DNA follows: TGTGCCAGCTCACCCTGGGGACAGGGACCTTTATCCAATCAGCCCCAGCATTTT.